This T cell receptor (beta chain) originates from a study of shared clonotypes between healthy human individuals. Study results and caveats: All-four-donor shared clonotypes had higher generation probabilities than non-shared clonotypes did.

CDR3 length: 16 residues. V dropped 0 bases and J dropped 2; count of bases not matched to a gene: 4. From germline, CDR1 is MGHRA and CDR2 YSYEKL. In regard to this clone: The antigen is not known.

Those who donated, Caucasian adults without exception, all lived in Nashville, Tennessee. A CD45RA+ naive subset and a CD45RA-negative memory subset were split from CD4+ cells. Some clones are missing from TCRdb's copy, which holds only in-frame ones; the method was immunoSEQ multiplex PCR. Of 2,500,000 or so clones listed, roughly 92% are singletons. The rearrangement uses TRBV4-1 and TRBJ2-5, with 9 bases identical to TRBD2. Sequencing input: naive CD4+ T cells from PBMCs. The subset was: CD45RA+ positively selected. The sequence came from a man aged 18 to 30 in good health. Some clones in this sample may be carry-over from other donors' samples. The CDR3 nucleotides read TGCGCCAGCAGCCAAGATGCAGCGGGAGGACAAGAGACCCAGTACTTC. It is translated as CASSQDAAGGQETQYF.